These 22 T cell receptor beta chains share one sample of origin, sequenced in a study of memory CD4+ T cells and cytomegalovirus serostatus. Repertoires were generated with immunoSEQ multiplex PCR, while TCRdb's copy carries only in-frame clones and drops some. This sample has more than 45,000 clones; around 76% occur once, and the top ten carry roughly 1.2%. The sort gate was single viable CD3+CD4+CD8-CD45RO+ cells for memory CD4+ T cells. Input material: memory CD4+ T cells from blood. Receptor source: an adult in good health and CMV-seropositive.

The chain links TRBV2 to TRBJ1-6; 9 positions match TRBD1. Losses at the gene ends were 6 bases for V and 10 bases for J; bases not matched to a gene: 4. This CDR3 contains 13 residues. CDR1 and CDR2 (germline): SNHLY, FYNNEI. CDR3 bases: TGTGCCAGCAGCGGGGACAGGGCATCACCCCTCCACTTT. Residues: CASSGDRASPLHF.

This clone was detected once. This rearrangement joins TRBV28 to TRBJ1-2; tentative D call: TRBD1 (6 bases). The ends were cut back, 8 bases at V and 3 bases at J, with 16 bases in the middle. This CDR3 is 14 amino acids long. Germline V CDR1 and CDR2: MDHEN, SYDVKM. DNA of the CDR3: TGTGCCAGCTTAGGGGGGGGCGGATACTATGGCTACACCTTC. Residues: CASLGGGGYYGYTF.

The V and J genes are TRBV2 and TRBJ2-3; the D is unclear. Germline CDR1 SNHLY, CDR2 FYNNEI. The CDR3 is made up of 15 amino acids. V lost 4 bases, J lost 1 base, and 12 bases lay in between. The CDR3 DNA is TGTGCCAGCAGTGTACTTCGTGAGGGCACAGATACGCAGTATTTT. The encoded protein is CASSVLREGTDTQYF.

The genes are TRBV6-5 and TRBJ2-5; TRBD1 is a possible D gene (6 bases). The CDR3 length is 11 residues. From germline, CDR1 is MNHEY and CDR2 SVGAGI. Trimming took 5 bases from V and 5 from J, leaving 6 bases between them. CDR3 DNA: TGTGCCAGCAGTGACAGGGAGACCCAGTACTTC. Translation gives CASSDRETQYF.

This clone was counted a few times. The chain is built from TRBV9 and TRBJ2-1; 9 nucleotides line up with TRBD2. Germline-derived CDR1 and CDR2 are SGDLS and YYNGEE. V was pared by 0 bases and J by 3 bases, with 4 bases of the junction left unmatched. CDR3 length: 16 residues. The CDR3 loop is CASSVGAGGVYNEQFF. CDR3 nucleotide sequence: TGTGCCAGCAGCGTAGGAGCGGGGGGAGTCTACAATGAGCAGTTCTTC.

The rearrangement uses TRBV11-3 and TRBJ2-5; D is unresolved. Germline V CDR1 and CDR2: SGHNT, YENEEA. CDR3 length equals 12 residues. V lost 0 bases and J 1 base, leaving 0 bases between the germline ends. In nucleotides, the CDR3 is TGTGCCAGCAGCTTAGACCAAGAGACCCAGTACTTC. This sequence encodes CASSLDQETQYF.

This sequence joins TRBV5-1 and TRBJ2-3; weak D call: TRBD1 (6 bases). V was cut by 4 bases and J by 1 base, with 13 bases left in between. This CDR3 region has 15 residues. The germline V gene encodes CDR1 SGHRS and CDR2 YFSETQ. The DNA for the CDR3 is TGCGCCAGCAGCCCATACAAGGGGGGCACAGATACGCAGTATTTT. Translating gives CASSPYKGGTDTQYF.

The chain recombines TRBV15 with TRBJ2-1, with unresolved D. CDR3 length: 14 residues. Germline CDR1 LNHNV, CDR2 YYDKDF (reference sequence). Between the trimmed V and J ends, which lost 0 bases and 7 bases, there was a span of 10 bases. CDR3 bases: TGTGCCACCAGCAGAGATCTTGGCGTTAATGAGCAGTTCTTC. It specifies CATSRDLGVNEQFF.

The rearrangement uses TRBV5-1 and TRBJ2-1; 8 nucleotides match TRBD2. Germline CDR1 reads SGHRS; CDR2 reads YFSETQ. The CDR3 loop spans 15 amino acids. J was trimmed by 6 bases and V by 0 bases; bases with no gene match: 5. The CDR3 DNA reads TGCGCCAGCAGCTTGGTCGGGGGGGCCTCCAATGAGCAGTTCTTC. Its translation is CASSLVGGASNEQFF.

This clone was counted between two and nine times. Other nucleotide sequences from this sample produce the same CDR3. The V and J genes are TRBV20-1 and TRBJ2-5; D gene unclear. The CDR3 runs to 11 residues. Germline assignment: CDR1 DFQATT and CDR2 SNEGSKA (reference sequence). Trimming cost V 3 bases and J 3 bases, with 5 bases left between them. CDR3 nucleotide sequence: TGCAGTGCTAGCCCTAAAGAGACCCAGTACTTC. Its translation: CSASPKETQYF.

The V gene is TRBV5-5, the J gene TRBJ1-5; D is perhaps TRBD1 (6 bases). Germline V gives CDR1 SGHKS, CDR2 YYEKEE (reference sequence). The CDR3 extends over 13 amino acids. Trimming took off 0 bases at V and 9 bases at J, with 10 bases between the two ends. CDR3 coding DNA: TGTGCCAGCAGCTTGGAGCAGGGGTTGCCCCAGCATTTT. It encodes CASSLEQGLPQHF.

This clone appeared many times. The gene calls are TRBV4-3 and TRBJ2-7; the D is unclear. Trimming took off 0 bases at V and 1 base at J, with 10 bases between the two ends. From germline, CDR1 is LGHNA and CDR2 YSLEER. The CDR3 length is 15 residues. CDR3: CASSQDFLESYEQYF. CDR3 nucleotide sequence: TGCGCCAGCAGCCAAGACTTCCTTGAATCCTACGAGCAGTACTTC.

The chain is built from TRBV2 and TRBJ2-1; 14 nucleotides match TRBD2. Germline values: CDR1 SNHLY, CDR2 FYNNEI. V was clipped by 6 bases and J by 7 bases; unmatched bases: 5. The length of the CDR3 is 15 residues. This chain's CDR3 is CASRIGTSGGNEQFF. The CDR3 DNA reads TGTGCCAGCAGAATTGGGACTAGCGGGGGAAATGAGCAGTTCTTC.

The V call is TRBV11-2, the J call TRBJ2-3, with TRBD2 matching 11 bases. CDR1 and CDR2 (germline): SGHAT, FQNNGV. The CDR3 extends over 15 amino acids. Trimming took 5 bases from V and 3 from J; bases not matched to a gene: 4. The CDR3 reads CASSKLAGGTDTQYF. In nucleotides, the CDR3 is TGTGCCAGCAGCAAGTTAGCGGGGGGGACAGATACGCAGTATTTT.

This clone has a handful of counts. The V call is TRBV6-1, the J call TRBJ2-2, with D hard to call. With 8 bases removed from V and 7 bases from J, the gap between germline ends came to 11 bases. From germline, CDR1 is MNHNS and CDR2 SASEGT. The CDR3 loop spans 12 amino acids. The DNA for the CDR3 is TGTGCCAGCTCGCTAAGGAACGGGGAGCTGTTTTTT. Residues: CASSLRNGELFF.

The genes are TRBV6-5 and TRBJ1-2; D unclear. The CDR3 totals 13 residues. The ends were cut back, 3 bases at V and 7 bases at J, with 12 bases in the middle. Germline CDR1 reads MNHEY; CDR2 reads SVGAGI. The CDR3 nucleotides are TGTGCCAGCAGTTATGAGAGGTGGAGTGGCTACACCTTC. Translating gives CASSYERWSGYTF.

This sequence joins TRBV20-1 and TRBJ1-2; no definite D call. Germline-derived CDR1 and CDR2 are DFQATT and SNEGSKA (reference sequence). V lost 5 bases and J 4 bases, leaving 8 bases between the germline ends. This CDR3 spans 11 amino acids. The chain's CDR3 is CSAEDGYGYTF. The DNA for the CDR3 is TGCAGTGCTGAAGATGGCTATGGCTACACCTTC.

This clone appeared a few times. The chain carries TRBV7-9 and TRBJ1-4; possibly TRBD1 for D (5 bases). Germline V gene lookup returns CDR1 SEHNR and CDR2 FQNEAQ (reference sequence). The CDR3 runs 15 residues. Trimming cost V 6 bases and J 0 bases, with 11 bases left between them. In DNA form, the CDR3 reads TGTGCCAGCAGGGTCGGACAAACAACTAATGAAAAACTGTTTTTT. Its translation: CASRVGQTTNEKLFF. The full variable domain, rest sourced from reference TRBV7-9 and TRBJ1-4, is DTGVSQNPRHKITKRGQNVTFRCDPISEHNRLYWYRQTLGQGPEFLTYFQNEAQLEKSRLLSDRFSAERPKGSFSTLEIQRTEQGDSAMYLCASRVGQTTNEKLFFGSGTQLSVL.

This chain's CDR3 is CASGEEGPDTQYF. The CDR3 DNA reads as TGTGCCAGCGGGGAGGAGGGTCCAGATACGCAGTATTTT. V and J are TRBV9 and TRBJ2-3; D is perhaps TRBD2 (6 bases). Germline CDR1 and CDR2: SGDLS and YYNGEE. The CDR3 loop spans 13 amino acids. V lost 7 bases, J lost 4 bases, and 13 bases lay in between. The full variable domain, completed using reference TRBV9 and TRBJ2-3, is DSGVTQTPKHLITATGQRVTLRCSPRSGDLSVYWYQQSLDQGLQFLIQYYNGEERAKGNILERFSAQQFPDLHSELNLSSLELGDSALYFCASGEEGPDTQYFGPGTRLTVL.

In its sample, this clone was seen a few times. Other DNA sequences in this specimen translate into the identical CDR3. This chain links TRBV7-2 with TRBJ1-2, with 7 bases matching TRBD1. V shed 3 bases, J shed 1 base, and the junction held 2 bases outside the gene matches. In germline, CDR1 is SGHTA, CDR2 FQGNSA. This CDR3 region has 14 residues. CDR3 sequence: CASSLGQNNYGYTF. CDR3 bases: TGTGCCAGCAGCTTGGGACAGAATAACTATGGCTACACCTTC. Supplemented by reference TRBV7-2 and TRBJ1-2, the full variable domain reads GAGVSQSPSNKVTEKGKDVELRCDPISGHTALYWYRQSLGQGLEFLIYFQGNSAPDKSGLPSDRFSAERTGGSVSTLTIQRTQQEDSAVYLCASSLGQNNYGYTFGSGTRLTVV.

The chain recombines TRBV2 with TRBJ1-5; D not certain. The CDR3 loop spans 12 amino acids. Trimming pared 1 base from V and 15 bases from J, leaving 13 bases between. Per germline, CDR1 SNHLY and CDR2 FYNNEI. As DNA, the CDR3 is TGTGCCAGCAGTGAAGGTCAGGAGCCGCCGCATTTT. It translates to CASSEGQEPPHF. Looking up the rest from reference TRBV2 and TRBJ1-5 gives the full variable domain: EPEVTQTPSHQVTQMGQEVILRCVPISNHLYFYWYRQILGQKVEFLVSFYNNEISEKSEIFDDQFSVERPDGSNFTLKIRSTKLEDSAMYFCASSEGQEPPHFGDGTRLSIL.

This clone came up a few times. The V and J genes are TRBV7-2 and TRBJ2-2; D possibly uses TRBD1 or TRBD2 (5 bases each). The length of the CDR3 is 14 residues. The V and J ends lost 3 bases and 8 bases respectively, with 13 bases between them. Germline CDR1 and CDR2: SGHTA and FQGNSA. This CDR3 is CASSLGTAQGELFF. In DNA, the CDR3 is TGTGCCAGCAGCTTGGGGACCGCACAAGGGGAGCTGTTTTTT.